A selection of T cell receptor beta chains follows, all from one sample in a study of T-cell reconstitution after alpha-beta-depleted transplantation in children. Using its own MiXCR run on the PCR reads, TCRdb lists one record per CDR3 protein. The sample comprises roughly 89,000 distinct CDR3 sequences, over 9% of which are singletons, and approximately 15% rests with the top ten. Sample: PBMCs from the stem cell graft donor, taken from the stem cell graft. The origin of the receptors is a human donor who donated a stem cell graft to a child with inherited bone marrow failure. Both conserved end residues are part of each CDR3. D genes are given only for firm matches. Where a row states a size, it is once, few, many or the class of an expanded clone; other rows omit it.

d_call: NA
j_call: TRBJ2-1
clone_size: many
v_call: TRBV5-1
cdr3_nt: TGCGCCAGCAGCTTGGTACAGGGTTTGTTCAATGAGCAGTTCTTC
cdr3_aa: CASSLVQGLFNEQFF

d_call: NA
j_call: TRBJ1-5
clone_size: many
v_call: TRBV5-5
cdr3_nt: TGTGCCAGCAGCCCAGTGCAGGAGGGTCAGCCCCAGCATTTT
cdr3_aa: CASSPVQEGQPQHF

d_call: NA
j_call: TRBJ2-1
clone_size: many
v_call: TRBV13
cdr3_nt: TGTGCCAGCAGCTCGGGACTCCTAAGCTCCTACAATGAGCAGTTCTTC
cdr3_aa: CASSSGLLSSYNEQFF

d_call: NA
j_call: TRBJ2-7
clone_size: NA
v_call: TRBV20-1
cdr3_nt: TGCAGTGCTAGAGTGGGCTACGAGCAGTACTTC
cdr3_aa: CSARVGYEQYF

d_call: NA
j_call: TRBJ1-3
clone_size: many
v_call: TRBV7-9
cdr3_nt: TGTGCCAGCAGCTCGGGCTCTGGAAACACCATATATTTT
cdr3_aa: CASSSGSGNTIYF

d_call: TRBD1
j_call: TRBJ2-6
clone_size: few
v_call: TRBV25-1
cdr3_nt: TGTGCCAACAGTGCCCACAGGGGGCGCCTTGCTGGGGCCAACGTCCTGACTTTC
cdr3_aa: CANSAHRGRLAGANVLTF

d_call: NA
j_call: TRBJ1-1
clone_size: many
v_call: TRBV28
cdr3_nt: TGTGCCAGCAGTTTGGGCACCGAAGCTTTCTTT
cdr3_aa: CASSLGTEAFF

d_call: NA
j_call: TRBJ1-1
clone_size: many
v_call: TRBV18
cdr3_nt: TGTGCCAGCTCACCAAGGCAGCCCCAGAGCACTGAAGCTTTCTTT
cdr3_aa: CASSPRQPQSTEAFF

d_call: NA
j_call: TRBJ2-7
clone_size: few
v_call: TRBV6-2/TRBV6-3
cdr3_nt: TGTGCCAGCAGTCCTTGGGGTTACGAGCAGTACTTC
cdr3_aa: CASSPWGYEQYF

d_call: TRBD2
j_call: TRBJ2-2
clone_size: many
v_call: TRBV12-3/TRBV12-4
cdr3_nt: TGTGCCAGCAGTCCGTTAGCGGGTTCGAACACCGGGGAGCTGTTTTTT
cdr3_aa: CASSPLAGSNTGELFF

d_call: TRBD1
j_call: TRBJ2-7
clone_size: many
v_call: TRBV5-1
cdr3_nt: TGCGCCAGCAGCACAGCCACCGGGACAGGGGCCGAGCAGTACTTC
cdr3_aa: CASSTATGTGAEQYF

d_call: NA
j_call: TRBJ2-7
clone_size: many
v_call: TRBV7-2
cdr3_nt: TGTGCCAGCAGCTTTATCGGGGTTCGGCAGTACGAGCAGTACTTC
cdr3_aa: CASSFIGVRQYEQYF

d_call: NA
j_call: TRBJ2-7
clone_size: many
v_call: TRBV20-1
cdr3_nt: TGCAGTGCCGCAAGTGGCTTCGGCTACGAGCAGTACTTC
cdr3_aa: CSAASGFGYEQYF

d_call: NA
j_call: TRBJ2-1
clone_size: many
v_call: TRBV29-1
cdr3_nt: TGCAGCGTTGAAAGAGGGCACAATGAGCAGTTCTTC
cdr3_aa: CSVERGHNEQFF

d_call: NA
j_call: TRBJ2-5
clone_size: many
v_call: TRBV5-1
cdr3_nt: TGCGCCAGCAGCATCCTACAGGTGGACCAAGAGACCCAGTACTTC
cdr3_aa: CASSILQVDQETQYF

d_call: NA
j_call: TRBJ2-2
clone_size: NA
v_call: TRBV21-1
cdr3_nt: TGTGCCAGCACATCACTGGGCACCGGGGAGCTGTTTTTT
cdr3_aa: CASTSLGTGELFF

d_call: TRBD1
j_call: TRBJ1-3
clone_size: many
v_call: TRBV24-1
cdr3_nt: TGTGCCACCAGTGACTCCAGGGGGTCTGGAAACACCATATATTTT
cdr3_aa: CATSDSRGSGNTIYF

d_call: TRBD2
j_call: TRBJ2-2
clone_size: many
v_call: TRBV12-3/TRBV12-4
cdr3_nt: TGTGCCGCCCGGGGGGAGATGAACACCGGGGAGCTGTTTTTT
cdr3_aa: CAARGEMNTGELFF

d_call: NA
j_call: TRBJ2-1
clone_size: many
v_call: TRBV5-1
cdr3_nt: TGCGCCAGCAGCCGGACGGGGACGTGGTCCTACAATGAGCAGTTCTTC
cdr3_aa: CASSRTGTWSYNEQFF